These 25 T cell receptor beta chains came from one sample sequenced in a study of T-cell reconstitution after alpha-beta-depleted transplantation in children. Unique molecular identifiers featured in how the TCRbeta library was prepared. TCRdb called the PCR reads again in MiXCR, with one record for every CDR3 protein. This sample has roughly 400,000 distinct CDR3 sequences; roughly 20% occur once, and the top ten carry approximately 3.8%. The sequencing used PBMCs from the stem cell graft donor, collected from the stem cell graft. The receptors here all came from a human donor who donated a stem cell graft to a child with acute myeloid leukemia.

In this sample, this clonotype turned up a few times. The chain joins TRBV12-3 or TRBV12-4 to TRBJ2-2; D unresolved. The CDR3 spans 15 residues. Between the trimmed V and J ends, which lost 3 bases and 5 bases, there was a span of 13 bases. The CDR3 DNA is TGTGCCAGCAGTTTCGGACCCCAGAGGACCGGGGAGCTGTTTTTT. Amino acids: CASSFGPQRTGELFF.

A few counts support this clonotype. This sequence joins TRBV25-1 and TRBJ2-1; 7 bases agree with TRBD1. The V gene end was trimmed by 6 bases and the J gene end by 6 bases; junction bases not matched to a gene: 8. Germline loops: CDR1 MGHDK, CDR2 SYGVNS. This CDR3 has 14 residues. The chain's CDR3 is CASSGTVGANEQFF. Here the CDR3 DNA reads TGTGCCAGCAGCGGGACAGTCGGTGCCAATGAGCAGTTCTTC. Complete variable domain (other parts from reference TRBV25-1 and TRBJ2-1): EADIYQTPRYLVIGTGKKITLECSQTMGHDKMYWYQQDPGMELHLIHYSYGVNSTEKGDLSSESTVSRIRTEHFPLTLESARPSHTSQYLCASSGTVGANEQFFGPGTRLTVL.

The chain combines TRBV15 with TRBJ2-7; the D gene is possibly TRBD2 (5 bases). CDR1 is LNHNV and CDR2 is YYDKDF in the germline V gene (reference sequence). CDR3 length: 15 amino acids. Trimming took 0 bases from V and 2 from J, leaving 11 bases between them. This CDR3 is CATSRDPGKAYEQYF. The CDR3 bases are TGTGCCACCAGCAGAGACCCGGGGAAAGCCTACGAGCAGTACTTC. Supplemented by reference TRBV15 and TRBJ2-7, the full variable domain reads DAMVIQNPRYQVTQFGKPVTLSCSQTLNHNVMYWYQQKSSQAPKLLFHYYDKDFNNEADTPDNFQSRRPNTSFCFLDIRSPGLGDTAMYLCATSRDPGKAYEQYFGPGTRLTVT.

This clonotype was counted a single time. The rearrangement links TRBV19 to TRBJ2-1; 8 nucleotides align to TRBD1. Germline V CDR1 and CDR2: LNHDA, SQIVND (reference sequence). V gave up 4 bases and J gave up 4 bases; unmatched junction bases: 6. The CDR3 extends over 15 amino acids. The DNA for the CDR3 is TGTGCCAGTAGTAACCCGGGACAGGCTTACAATGAGCAGTTCTTC. Translation: CASSNPGQAYNEQFF.

This clonotype was picked up many times. The V call is TRBV5-1, the J call TRBJ2-1; weak D call: TRBD2 (5 bases). CDR1 and CDR2 (germline): SGHRS, YFSETQ. V dropped 5 bases and J dropped 4 bases, with 16 bases sitting between them. CDR3 length equals 15 residues. The CDR3 loop reads CASRRNPEVYNEQFF. The CDR3 coding sequence is TGCGCCAGCAGACGGAACCCGGAGGTTTACAATGAGCAGTTCTTC.

This clonotype was seen ten or more times. The V call is TRBV29-1, the J call TRBJ2-5, with 9 bases fitting TRBD2. Germline-derived CDR1 and CDR2 are SQVTM and ANQGSEA. V gave up 1 base and J gave up 2 bases; unmatched junction bases: 5. CDR3 length equals 15 residues. Written as DNA, the CDR3 is TGCAGCGTTGAAGGACGACTAGCGGCTCAAGAGACCCAGTACTTC. This translates into CSVEGRLAAQETQYF.

The genes are TRBV7-9 and TRBJ2-1; 8 nucleotides align to TRBD2. Germline CDR1 and CDR2: SEHNR and FQNEAQ (reference sequence). The trim removed 1 base at V and 9 bases at J, leaving 8 bases unmatched. The CDR3 extends over 15 amino acids. The CDR3 sequence: CASSLVAGQRGEQFF. DNA of the CDR3: TGTGCCAGCAGCTTAGTAGCGGGACAACGGGGTGAGCAGTTCTTC.

This clonotype occurred many times. The gene calls are TRBV9 and TRBJ2-7, with D possibly TRBD2 on 5 matching bases. The CDR3 extends over 15 amino acids. Germline CDR1 and CDR2: SGDLS and YYNGEE. The V end was cut by 1 base, the J end by 5 bases, with 16 bases between. In DNA form, the CDR3 reads TGTGCCAGCAGCGTATACGGGTCGATGGGAGACGAGCAGTACTTC. This encodes CASSVYGSMGDEQYF. The whole variable domain, filled in from reference TRBV9 and TRBJ2-7, reads DSGVTQTPKHLITATGQRVTLRCSPRSGDLSVYWYQQSLDQGLQFLIQYYNGEERAKGNILERFSAQQFPDLHSELNLSSLELGDSALYFCASSVYGSMGDEQYFGPGTRLTVT.

This clonotype was counted only a few times. The chain has TRBV12-3 or TRBV12-4 and TRBJ2-3; D perhaps matches TRBD2 (6 bases). The germline V and J ends were trimmed by 8 bases and 6 bases, with 18 bases remaining between them. The CDR3 has 14 residues. In DNA form, the CDR3 reads TGTGCCAGCGAACGGGACTCCCCCTGGGATACGCAGTATTTT. Protein product: CASERDSPWDTQYF.

The CDR3 DNA sequence: TGTGCCAGCAGTCCCCGAACAGGGGGGGGTCAGCCCCAGCATTTT. Translating gives CASSPRTGGGQPQHF. The chain has TRBV2 and TRBJ1-5; 8 bases align to TRBD1. The length of the CDR3 is 15 residues. CDR1 is SNHLY and CDR2 is FYNNEI in the germline V gene. After removal of 5 bases from V and 6 bases from J, the junction contained 9 bases not matched to a gene.

V and J are TRBV27 and TRBJ2-1, with 11 bases identical to TRBD2. CDR1 is MNHEY, CDR2 SMNVEV, per germline (reference sequence). V lost 3 bases and J lost 7; bases outside the gene matches: 17. The CDR3 extends over 19 amino acids. Here the CDR3 reads CASSLRDSRLSGRVNEQFF. The CDR3 region has the DNA TGTGCCAGCAGTTTGCGGGACAGCAGACTTAGCGGGAGGGTGAATGAGCAGTTCTTC.

V and J are TRBV12-3 or TRBV12-4 and TRBJ1-1; D gene uncertain. This CDR3 is built from 14 residues. V lost 6 bases and J 1 base, leaving 12 bases between the germline ends. This CDR3 reads CASSPGSANTEAFF. The CDR3 coding sequence is TGTGCCAGCAGCCCCGGTTCAGCGAACACTGAAGCTTTCTTT.

The J gene is TRBJ1-4, the V gene TRBV7-8; no reliable D call. This CDR3 region has 15 residues. Between the trimmed V and J ends, which lost 2 bases and 0 bases, there was a span of 7 bases. Germline lookup yields CDR1 SGHVS and CDR2 FQNEAQ. Here the CDR3 DNA reads TGTGCCAGCAGCTTAAGTCACGCAACTAATGAAAAACTGTTTTTT. Protein sequence: CASSLSHATNEKLFF.

The chain carries TRBV27 and TRBJ2-2; perhaps TRBD1 as D (6 bases). V shed 0 bases and J shed 7 bases, with 9 bases lying between them. The CDR3 totals 14 residues. Per germline, CDR1 MNHEY and CDR2 SMNVEV (reference sequence). The CDR3 region is CASSLSRGGGELFF. In DNA, the CDR3 is TGTGCCAGCAGTTTATCCAGGGGTGGCGGGGAGCTGTTTTTT.

V usage is TRBV12-3 or TRBV12-4 and J usage is TRBJ2-1, with 10 nucleotides matching TRBD2. V shed 8 bases, J shed 6 bases, and the junction held 4 bases outside the gene matches. CDR3 length: 13 residues. CDR3 nucleotide sequence: TGTGCCAGCGTCGCTAGCGGGAGCAATGAGCAGTTCTTC. Encoded protein: CASVASGSNEQFF.

The gene calls are TRBV5-4 and TRBJ2-7, with 9 positions matching TRBD2. Unmatched junction bases numbered 9, after V lost 4 bases and J lost 4 bases. CDR1 and CDR2 from the germline V gene are SGHNT and YYREEE (reference sequence). The CDR3 has 15 amino acids. The CDR3 spells CASSKDLAGKYEQYF. The CDR3 region has the DNA TGTGCCAGCAGCAAAGATCTAGCGGGAAAGTACGAGCAGTACTTC.

V and J are TRBV5-1 and TRBJ2-7; a weak D match, TRBD1 (6 bases). The germline V and J ends were trimmed by 4 bases and 2 bases, with 16 bases remaining between them. Germline V gives CDR1 SGHRS, CDR2 YFSETQ. The CDR3 contains 15 residues. The CDR3 DNA reads TGCGCCAGCAGCCCACGGGACAAAGGGACCTACGAGCAGTACTTC. It specifies CASSPRDKGTYEQYF.

This chain links TRBV10-3 with TRBJ2-2; no definite D call. Germline V CDR1 and CDR2: ENHRY, SYGVKD. Trimming cost V 2 bases and J 1 base, with 17 bases left between them. The CDR3 loop spans 18 amino acids. The CDR3 region is CAISEARAGPGNTGELFF. CDR3 nucleotides: TGTGCCATCAGTGAGGCACGGGCCGGACCGGGGAACACCGGGGAGCTGTTTTTT.

J is TRBJ2-2 and V is TRBV24-1, with unresolved D. In germline, CDR1 is KGHDR, CDR2 SFDVKD. Trimming took 9 bases from V and 5 from J, leaving 9 bases between them. The CDR3 totals 12 residues. The CDR3 region has the DNA TGTGCCACCCCCTCGTCTACCGGGGAGCTGTTTTTT. This encodes CATPSSTGELFF.

The CDR3 nucleotides are TGCAGCGCACTCGGACAGGACTACGAGCAGTACTTC. This gives the protein CSALGQDYEQYF. The chain uses TRBV29-1 and TRBJ2-7, with 7 bases that match TRBD1. The length of the CDR3 is 12 residues. In germline, CDR1 is SQVTM, CDR2 ANQGSEA. V lost 7 bases and J lost 3; bases outside the gene matches: 6.

This clonotype has a handful of counts. The rearrangement joins TRBV13 to TRBJ1-4; D possibly corresponds to TRBD1 (5 bases). This CDR3 is 14 amino acids long. Trimming cost V 4 bases and J 8 bases, with 14 bases left between them. In germline, CDR1 is PRHDT, CDR2 FYEKMQ (reference sequence). CDR3 coding DNA: TGTGCCAGCAGCTCAAGTAGACAGACCGAAAAACTGTTTTTT. Encoded protein: CASSSSRQTEKLFF.

Points on this clonotype: This could be a read error, since a much larger clone is one nucleotide away. V gene TRBV24-1 combines with J gene TRBJ2-3; D not resolved. This CDR3 is 16 amino acids long. Germline V gives CDR1 KGHDR, CDR2 SFDVKD. V was trimmed by 5 bases and J by 0 bases, leaving 14 bases between them. CDR3 in amino acids: CATSVTSRGSTDTQYF. The CDR3 region has the DNA TGTGCCACCAGTGTCACTTCTCGCGGCAGCACAGATACGCAGTATTTT.

This clonotype was counted a few times. This chain links TRBV9 with TRBJ1-1; D is unclear. This CDR3 is built from 16 residues. The V gene's germline CDR1 is SGDLS and CDR2 YYNGEE. The germline V and J ends were trimmed by 0 bases and 0 bases, with 12 bases remaining between them. The CDR3 loop reads CASSVGPGNMNTEAFF. The DNA for the CDR3 is TGTGCCAGCAGCGTAGGGCCTGGGAACATGAACACTGAAGCTTTCTTT.

This clonotype was seen ten or more times. The rearrangement joins TRBV6-5 to TRBJ1-2, with 7 nucleotides matching TRBD1. V lost 4 bases and J lost 4; bases outside the gene matches: 12. The germline CDR1 and CDR2 sequences are MNHEY and SVGAGI. This CDR3 is 16 amino acids long. CDR3 bases: TGTGCCAGCAGTTTTAGCTCCGGGACAGCCTCCTATGGCTACACCTTC. It translates to CASSFSSGTASYGYTF.

This clonotype was found a few times. The chain links TRBV5-5 to TRBJ2-7; D is possibly TRBD1 or TRBD2 (6 bases each). Germline CDR1 SGHKS, CDR2 YYEKEE (reference sequence). CDR3 length: 14 amino acids. V lost 1 base to trimming and J lost 3 bases, with 11 bases between them. The CDR3 coding sequence is TGTGCCAGCAGCTTGACTGGGGGGCGCTACGAGCAGTACTTC. It specifies CASSLTGGRYEQYF.